Following are 8 T cell receptor beta chains from one sample sequenced in a study of CD8+ T cells in alopecia areata. Sequencing templates came from extracted RNA that was reverse transcribed into cDNA. Assay used: immunoSEQ multiplex PCR; TCRdb lists only in-frame clones, some missing. This sample yields 90,000 to 130,000 clones, of which 45% to 60% are seen a single time; around 25% belongs to the top ten. Sample: NKG2D-low CD8+ T cells sorted from blood. Receptor source: a human donor with alopecia areata.

The V call is TRBV29-1, the J call TRBJ2-2, with 9 nucleotides matching TRBD1. The CDR3 runs to 16 residues. Germline CDR1 and CDR2: SQVTM and ANQGSEA. V shed 4 bases and J 5 bases; nucleotides not matched to a gene: 11. CDR3 protein: CSVVGLGTGKTGELFF. As DNA, the CDR3 is TGCAGCGTTGTCGGCCTAGGGACAGGGAAGACCGGGGAGCTGTTTTTT.

CDR3 DNA: TGTGCCAGCAGCTTAGTCGCCAGCGGGGAGCTGTTTTTT. This translates into CASSLVASGELFF. V gene TRBV7-9 combines with J gene TRBJ2-2, with D hard to call. CDR1 is SEHNR and CDR2 is FQNEAQ in the germline V gene (reference sequence). The germline V and J ends were trimmed by 1 base and 7 bases, with 7 bases remaining between them. The CDR3 contains 13 residues.

The chain has TRBV5-4 and TRBJ2-2; 11 positions match TRBD2. The trim removed 3 bases at V and 3 bases at J, leaving 16 bases unmatched. The CDR3 is 20 amino acids. The germline gives CDR1 SGHNT, CDR2 YYREEE (reference sequence). CDR3 sequence (DNA): TGTGCCAGCAGCTCGCGCTTTATAGCGGGAGGGTTCCAGGACACCGGGGAGCTGTTTTTT. This gives the protein CASSSRFIAGGFQDTGELFF.

This chain connects TRBV27 to TRBJ1-4; the match to TRBD1 covers 8 bases. The CDR3 has 16 residues. V was clipped by 3 bases and J by 6 bases; unmatched bases: 9. Per germline, CDR1 MNHEY and CDR2 SMNVEV (reference sequence). Written as DNA, the CDR3 is TGTGCCAGCAGTTTGCCCCAGGGGGCGTCAGATGAAAAACTGTTTTTT. Amino acid sequence: CASSLPQGASDEKLFF.

V usage is TRBV6-5 and J usage is TRBJ2-1; the D gene is possibly TRBD1 (6 bases). The CDR3 sequence is 13 residues long. Germline V lookup: CDR1 MNHEY, CDR2 SVGAGI. Trimming shortened V by 8 bases and J by 4 bases, and 12 bases separated the two germline ends. In nucleotides, the CDR3 is TGTGCCAGCGGCCCAGGGGCGTACAATGAGCAGTTCTTC. Translating it yields CASGPGAYNEQFF.

This clone was found once. This chain uses TRBV30 with TRBJ1-1; D not certain. Deletions cut 4 bases from V and 6 bases from J, with 24 bases between. The CDR3 length is 16 residues. CDR1 GTSNPN and CDR2 SVGIG come from the germline V gene (reference sequence). CDR3 loop: CAWTTSGRGPLAEAFF. The DNA for the CDR3 is TGTGCCTGGACCACCTCTGGGCGCGGGCCGTTGGCTGAAGCTTTCTTT. The full variable domain, completed using reference TRBV30 and TRBJ1-1, is SQTIHQWPATLVQPVGSPLSLECTVEGTSNPNLYWYRQAAGRGLQLLFYSVGIGQISSEVPQNLSASRPQDRQFILSSKKLLLSDSGFYLCAWTTSGRGPLAEAFFGQGTRLTVV.

This clone was counted a few times. V and J are TRBV30 and TRBJ2-2, with a possible D match to TRBD1 (5 bases). The CDR3 is 15 residues long. The V gene's germline CDR1 is GTSNPN and CDR2 SVGIG (reference sequence). Trimming removed 7 bases at V and 4 bases at J, with 19 bases between. In DNA form, the CDR3 reads TGTGCCTCCGAGGTCAGGGTACATGGCACCGGGGAGCTGTTTTTT. Translation: CASEVRVHGTGELFF.

The chain combines TRBV4-1 with TRBJ2-7, with TRBD1 identical over 9 bases. Germline values: CDR1 MGHRA, CDR2 YSYEKL. Trimming at V came to 0 bases and at J to 2 bases, leaving 5 bases not matched to a gene. CDR3 size: 16 residues. CDR3 DNA sequence: TGCGCCAGCAGCCAAGAGGACAGGGGACTGACCTACGAGCAGTACTTC. Translation gives CASSQEDRGLTYEQYF.